The next 27 T cell receptor beta chains were all read from a single sample in a study of blood T cell repertoires in COVID-19 (TCRdb year 2020). Library preparation was by the immunoSEQ multiplex PCR assay. Imported from immuneACCESS, the table was reduced by TCRdb to in-frame sequences with V and J called. These copies leave out some clones; in studies compared against another copy, an unresolved V gene accounts for under half, and the cause of the remainder is not known. The sample data list around 300,000 clones, and nearly 90% of these were observed just once. The ten largest clonotypes hold around 1% of the sample. Sequencing was done on a sample of PBMCs or T cells enriched from blood (not recorded which). The source is a woman under 40 who had recovered from COVID-19.

DNA of the CDR3: TGTGCCAGCAGCGCCGGTGGTTCCGGGGAGCTGTTTTTT. Protein sequence: CASSAGGSGELFF. The chain is built from TRBV7-2 and TRBJ2-2; D remains ambiguous. V lost 5 bases and J 6 bases, leaving 10 bases between the germline ends. This CDR3 region has 13 residues. Germline lookup yields CDR1 SGHTA and CDR2 FQGNSA.

The chain carries TRBV19 and TRBJ2-5; D might be TRBD1 (6 bases). CDR3 length equals 16 residues. CDR1 and CDR2 from the germline V gene are LNHDA and SQIVND (reference sequence). V lost 1 base, J lost 1 base, and 13 bases lay in between. CDR3 in DNA: TGTGCCAGTAGTATAGGCCCAGGGGCATTCCAAGAGACCCAGTACTTC. Protein: CASSIGPGAFQETQYF.

The chain recombines TRBV11-2 with TRBJ1-1, with 9 bases that match TRBD1. The CDR3 covers 17 residues. Trimming removed 2 bases from V and 4 bases from J; junction bases left unmatched: 11. From germline, CDR1 is SGHAT and CDR2 FQNNGV. CDR3 residues: CASSLWTGAAPSTEAFF. CDR3 nucleotide sequence: TGTGCCAGCAGCTTATGGACAGGGGCCGCTCCCAGCACTGAAGCTTTCTTT.

This chain connects TRBV5-1 to TRBJ2-2, with 10 bases identical to TRBD2. Germline V gene data show CDR1 as SGHRS and CDR2 as YFSETQ. After removal of 4 bases from V and 5 bases from J, the junction contained 20 bases not matched to a gene. This CDR3 contains 20 residues. In DNA form, the CDR3 reads TGCGCCAGCAGCACGACGACTAGCGGGTCTTCCCCTTCCGTGACCGGGGAGCTGTTTTTT. Amino acid sequence: CASSTTTSGSSPSVTGELFF.

The gene calls are TRBV4-1 and TRBJ1-5, with 9 positions matching TRBD1. The trim removed 4 bases at V and 4 bases at J, leaving 8 bases unmatched. Germline values: CDR1 MGHRA, CDR2 YSYEKL. The CDR3 sequence is 16 residues long. This chain's CDR3 is CASSPSPGQGNQPQHF. In nucleotides, the CDR3 is TGCGCCAGCAGCCCAAGTCCGGGACAGGGAAATCAGCCCCAGCATTTT.

This chain joins TRBV5-1 and TRBJ1-2, with D tentatively TRBD1 (6 bases). The CDR3 has 16 amino acids. Per the germline V gene, CDR1 is SGHRS and CDR2 is YFSETQ. Trimming pared 4 bases from V and 8 bases from J, leaving 24 bases between. CDR3 sequence (DNA): TGCGCCAGCAGCATGATCACAGGGTCGTCCCCCGTGGGCTACACCTTC. As protein: CASSMITGSSPVGYTF.

In DNA form, the CDR3 reads TGTGCCAGCAGTTTATCCCGACAGGGAAACACCATATATTTT. Residues: CASSLSRQGNTIYF. The rearrangement joins TRBV27 to TRBJ1-3, with D possibly TRBD1 on 5 matching bases. The CDR3 is 14 amino acids. CDR1 is MNHEY, CDR2 SMNVEV, per germline (reference sequence). V was cut by 0 bases and J by 4 bases, with 7 bases left in between.

The chain has TRBV27 and TRBJ2-5; possibly TRBD2 for D (5 bases). Trimming pared 8 bases from V and 4 bases from J, leaving 11 bases between. This CDR3 contains 12 residues. CDR1 and CDR2 (germline): MNHEY, SMNVEV (reference sequence). CDR3 amino acids: CASGRPLETQYF. As DNA, the CDR3 is TGTGCCAGCGGGAGACCCTTAGAGACCCAGTACTTC.

Only a few counts were recorded for this clone. The chain joins TRBV7-9 to TRBJ2-7; a weak D match, TRBD1 (5 bases). Per germline, CDR1 SEHNR and CDR2 FQNEAQ (reference sequence). The CDR3 extends over 14 amino acids. The V gene lost 5 bases and the J gene lost 5 bases, with 16 bases spanning the gap. CDR3: CASSQSQGGHEQYF. CDR3 DNA sequence: TGTGCCAGCAGCCAAAGCCAGGGTGGCCACGAGCAGTACTTC.

The chain couples TRBV6-4 to TRBJ1-4; a weak D match, TRBD1 (5 bases). Germline CDR1 reads MRHNA; CDR2 reads SNTAGT. The V and J ends lost 2 bases and 2 bases respectively, with 12 bases between them. The CDR3 consists of 16 residues. Here the CDR3 reads CASSDSGAATNEKLFF. The CDR3 nucleotides are TGTGCCAGCAGTGACAGTGGGGCGGCGACTAATGAAAAACTGTTTTTT.

The genes are TRBV15 and TRBJ1-4; 8 nucleotides match TRBD1. Germline CDR1 and CDR2: LNHNV and YYDKDF (reference sequence). J gave up 7 bases and V 5 bases, and 9 bases lay outside the gene matches. The CDR3 has 15 residues. CDR3 in amino acids: CATSPRTGTSEKLFF. The CDR3, as DNA: TGTGCCACCAGCCCGCGGACAGGGACGAGTGAAAAACTGTTTTTT.

This clone was detected only once. The chain carries TRBV5-4 and TRBJ1-6; D is perhaps TRBD1 (5 bases). Germline V gene sequence: CDR1 SGHNT, CDR2 YYREEE (reference sequence). The CDR3 totals 15 residues. Trimming stripped 4 bases from V and 5 bases from J, with 13 bases between. The CDR3 bases are TGTGCCAGCAGCCCCCGGGGGGACGATAATTCACCCCTCCACTTT. Its protein product is CASSPRGDDNSPLHF.

The sample holds a few counts of this clone. V is TRBV2 and J is TRBJ1-4; TRBD1 matches 8 bases. From germline, CDR1 is SNHLY and CDR2 FYNNEI. V lost 3 bases, J lost 8 bases, and 8 bases stayed unmatched. The CDR3 contains 15 residues. The CDR3 loop reads CASSDRTGRDEKLFF. DNA of the CDR3: TGTGCCAGCAGTGATCGGACAGGGCGGGACGAAAAACTGTTTTTT.

The chain is built from TRBV9 and TRBJ1-2; D is undetermined. Germline CDR1 SGDLS, CDR2 YYNGEE. The V end lost 4 bases, the J end lost 5 bases, and 12 bases lay between the germline ends. The CDR3 length is 13 residues. The chain's CDR3 is CASSPRSNYGYTF. DNA for the CDR3: TGTGCCAGCAGCCCCCGGAGTAATTATGGCTACACCTTC.

This clone was counted once. The rearrangement uses TRBV7-3 and TRBJ2-3; D is perhaps TRBD1 (6 bases). Germline CDR1 and CDR2: SGHTA and FQGTGA. This CDR3 region has 12 residues. V gave up 5 bases and J gave up 5 bases, with 8 bases separating them. The CDR3 DNA is TGTGCCAGCAGCCAGGGGCGAGATACGCAGTATTTT. Translated, it gives CASSQGRDTQYF.

V usage is TRBV2 and J usage is TRBJ2-5; maybe TRBD1 (5 bases). Trimming left V 5 bases short and J 2 bases short, with 9 bases between. The CDR3 consists of 13 residues. Germline CDR1 reads SNHLY; CDR2 reads FYNNEI. CDR3 nucleotides: TGTGCCAGCAGTAGGACACCACAAGAGACCCAGTACTTC. Its protein product is CASSRTPQETQYF.

V and J are TRBV29-1 and TRBJ1-2; weak D call: TRBD1 (5 bases). This CDR3 has 13 amino acids. The ends were cut back, 3 bases at V and 3 bases at J, with 11 bases in the middle. In germline, CDR1 is SQVTM, CDR2 ANQGSEA. Written as DNA, the CDR3 is TGCAGCGTTGATTCCAGGGCTGACTATGGCTACACCTTC. Protein product: CSVDSRADYGYTF.

In its sample, this clone was seen once. The J gene is TRBJ2-7, the V gene TRBV2, with 10 bases fitting TRBD1. Germline assignment: CDR1 SNHLY and CDR2 FYNNEI. This CDR3 is built from 14 residues. The V gene end was trimmed by 6 bases and the J gene end by 2 bases; junction bases not matched to a gene: 4. CDR3 in amino acids: CASSWDRGAYEQYF. CDR3 sequence (DNA): TGTGCCAGCAGCTGGGACAGGGGAGCCTACGAGCAGTACTTC.

This rearrangement joins TRBV5-4 to TRBJ1-2, with 7 bases identical to TRBD1. Germline CDR1 reads SGHNT; CDR2 reads YYREEE (reference sequence). The CDR3 covers 16 residues. V dropped 3 bases and J dropped 2; count of bases not matched to a gene: 10. CDR3 sequence (DNA): TGTGCCAGCAGCTCCCCGACAGGGTCTTCGAACTATGGCTACACCTTC. It codes for CASSSPTGSSNYGYTF.

The chain is built from TRBV28 and TRBJ2-7; weak D call: TRBD1 (6 bases). There are 15 residues in the CDR3. Germline V gives CDR1 MDHEN, CDR2 SYDVKM. V was clipped by 7 bases and J by 2 bases, with 18 bases between them. In DNA form, the CDR3 reads TGTGCCAGCATCAGAGCAGGGGCATCCCCCTACGAGCAGTACTTC. This gives the protein CASIRAGASPYEQYF.

This chain links TRBV3-1 (or the pseudogene TRBV3-2) with TRBJ2-7; weak D call: TRBD1 (6 bases). CDR3 length equals 13 residues. Per the germline V gene, CDR1 is LGHDT and CDR2 is YNNKEL (reference sequence). The ends were cut back, 6 bases at V and 6 bases at J, with 15 bases in the middle. CDR3 amino acids: CASRAAQGGEQYF. CDR3 DNA: TGTGCCAGCAGGGCAGCACAGGGTGGCGAGCAGTACTTC.

The chain couples TRBV5-1 to TRBJ2-7, with D possibly being TRBD1 (5 bases). The germline gives CDR1 SGHRS, CDR2 YFSETQ. The CDR3 runs to 13 residues. Trimming removed 2 bases from V and 5 bases from J, with 11 bases in between. The CDR3 coding sequence is TGCGCCAGCAGCTTTCCAGGGCCCCACGAGCAGTACTTC. This encodes CASSFPGPHEQYF.

The sample holds a few counts of this clone. This chain uses TRBV9 with TRBJ1-2; TRBD1 matches 8 bases. The germline V gene has CDR1 SGDLS and CDR2 YYNGEE. The CDR3 has 17 amino acids. V dropped 4 bases and J dropped 1; count of bases not matched to a gene: 12. The CDR3 DNA reads as TGTGCCAGCAGCCCCCTTTCCGGGACAGGATTTAACTATGGCTACACCTTC. It specifies CASSPLSGTGFNYGYTF.

The rearrangement uses TRBV24-1 and TRBJ1-2; D is perhaps TRBD1 (6 bases). The CDR3 length is 14 residues. The ends were cut back, 4 bases at V and 5 bases at J, with 13 bases in the middle. CDR1 KGHDR and CDR2 SFDVKD come from the germline V gene. The CDR3 sequence: CATSDQGMRYGYTF. Here the CDR3 DNA reads TGTGCCACCAGTGACCAGGGGATGAGATATGGCTACACCTTC.

As for this clone: The junction does not match germline at one end; this may be a read error. Additional DNA sequences in this sample encode the identical CDR3. The rearrangement links TRBV13 to TRBJ1-1; 7 bases map to TRBD1. Germline loops: CDR1 PRHDT, CDR2 FYEKMQ (reference sequence). CDR3 length equals 13 residues. CDR3 DNA sequence: TGTGCCAGCAGGTCGTTTAACAGGGGATGGGCTTTTTTT. It translates to CASRSFNRGWAFF.

The genes are TRBV5-1 and TRBJ2-1; 10 positions match TRBD2. The CDR3 has 18 amino acids. After removal of 4 bases from V and 5 bases from J, the junction contained 15 bases not matched to a gene. Germline CDR1 reads SGHRS; CDR2 reads YFSETQ. The chain's CDR3 is CASSHRPIPSGGDNEQFF. The CDR3 DNA follows: TGCGCCAGCAGCCACCGCCCAATTCCTAGCGGGGGAGACAATGAGCAGTTCTTC.

This chain uses TRBV11-2 with TRBJ2-7; TRBD2 is a possible D gene (6 bases). The ends were cut back, 4 bases at V and 9 bases at J, with 10 bases in the middle. CDR3 size: 11 residues. CDR1 and CDR2 from the germline V gene are SGHAT and FQNNGV. CDR3 amino acids: CASSSGARQYF. As DNA, the CDR3 is TGTGCCAGCAGCTCGGGAGCAAGGCAGTACTTC.